These 31 T cell receptor beta chains came from one sample sequenced in a study of T cell changes during pregnancy in multiple sclerosis (dated by TCRdb to between 2018 and 2020). Library construction relied on the immunoSEQ multiplex PCR assay. TCRdb took over this immuneACCESS table, retaining in-frame rearrangements with V and J assigned. Such tables are incomplete; in checked studies, under half of the missing clones stem from an unresolved V gene, and the remainder is unexplained. This sample comprises approximately 83,000 clones, over 85% of them detected only once. The ten largest account for 4.3% of the sample. Specimen: peripheral blood, collected in the first trimester of pregnancy. The receptors derive from a female donor with multiple sclerosis, enrolled in a pregnancy study.

This clone was seen once. This chain joins TRBV14 and TRBJ2-1; a possible D gene is TRBD2 (6 bases). The CDR3 loop spans 13 amino acids. The V gene lost 4 bases and the J gene lost 9 bases, with 13 bases spanning the gap. Germline CDR1 and CDR2: SGHDN and FVKESK. The CDR3 DNA is TGTGCCAGCAGCCTTGTGGGGGGTATTGAGCAGTTCTTC. Encoded protein: CASSLVGGIEQFF.

This clone was recorded once. The chain couples TRBV9 to TRBJ1-1; D is perhaps TRBD1 (5 bases). CDR3 size: 15 residues. From germline, CDR1 is SGDLS and CDR2 YYNGEE. Trimming pared 3 bases from V and 5 bases from J, leaving 17 bases between. The CDR3 reads CASSAFDSVGTEAFF. CDR3 bases: TGTGCCAGCAGCGCGTTTGACAGTGTGGGGACTGAAGCTTTCTTT.

The genes are TRBV5-6 and TRBJ2-3, with 7 bases identical to TRBD2. V shed 1 base, J shed 4 bases, and the junction held 6 bases outside the gene matches. Germline CDR1 is SGHDT and CDR2 is YYEEEE. This CDR3 spans 15 amino acids. CDR3 loop: CASSLYAGVSDTQYF. As DNA, the CDR3 is TGTGCCAGCAGCTTGTATGCGGGAGTTTCAGATACGCAGTATTTT. The full variable domain, completed using reference TRBV5-6 and TRBJ2-3, is DAGVTQSPTHLIKTRGQQVTLRCSPKSGHDTVSWYQQALGQGPQFIFQYYEEEERQRGNFPDRFSGHQFPNYSSELNVNALLLGDSALYLCASSLYAGVSDTQYFGPGTRLTVL.

V is TRBV2 and J is TRBJ2-3; TRBD2 matches 10 bases. The length of the CDR3 is 17 residues. CDR1 and CDR2 from the germline V gene are SNHLY and FYNNEI. Germline trimming cut 2 bases from V and 2 bases from J; bases unmatched to any gene: 7. The DNA of the CDR3 is TGTGCCAGCAGTGAATCCCGCCTAGCGGGGGACACAGATACGCAGTATTTT. Protein sequence: CASSESRLAGDTDTQYF.

This clone showed up just a few times. The rearrangement links TRBV19 to TRBJ1-1; perhaps TRBD1 as D (5 bases). CDR1 and CDR2 (germline): LNHDA, SQIVND (reference sequence). V shed 5 bases and J shed 1 base, with 14 bases lying between them. The CDR3 extends over 15 amino acids. CDR3 in amino acids: CASSPRSTGNTEAFF. The CDR3 bases are TGTGCCAGTAGTCCCCGATCAACAGGGAACACTGAAGCTTTCTTT.

This clone was counted a single time. V and J are TRBV6-5 and TRBJ2-5; TRBD2 agrees at 9 bases. The trim removed 4 bases at V and 10 bases at J, leaving 10 bases unmatched. Germline loops: CDR1 MNHEY, CDR2 SVGAGI. The CDR3 totals 14 residues. The CDR3 sequence is CASSSRRGGGVQYF. The CDR3 bases are TGTGCCAGCAGTTCCCGGCGGGGGGGAGGGGTCCAGTACTTC.

The V gene is TRBV2, the J gene TRBJ1-3; tentative D call: TRBD1 (6 bases). Per the germline V gene, CDR1 is SNHLY and CDR2 is FYNNEI. The length of the CDR3 is 14 residues. With 7 bases removed from V and 4 bases from J, the gap between germline ends came to 14 bases. CDR3 amino acids: CASTDRNLGNTIYF. The CDR3 DNA is TGTGCCAGCACGGACAGAAATTTGGGAAACACCATATATTTT.

There are a few counts of this clone. The chain uses TRBV5-4 and TRBJ1-3; D possibly corresponds to TRBD1 (5 bases). Germline V gene sequence: CDR1 SGHNT, CDR2 YYREEE (reference sequence). This CDR3 spans 11 amino acids. V lost 4 bases, J lost 6 bases, and 5 bases lay in between. The CDR3 loop is CASSGANTIYF. The CDR3 bases are TGTGCCAGCAGCGGGGCAAACACCATATATTTT.

The chain links TRBV6-1 to TRBJ1-3; unclear D gene. The CDR3 runs 16 residues. The V gene lost 0 bases and the J gene lost 5 bases, with 14 bases spanning the gap. Germline V gene data show CDR1 as MNHNS and CDR2 as SASEGT. The CDR3 DNA follows: TGTGCCAGCAGTGAAGCGCTTAGGAGCGTACGAAACACCATATATTTT. It translates to CASSEALRSVRNTIYF.

The chain combines TRBV5-1 with TRBJ1-3; no clear D gene. Germline V CDR1 and CDR2: SGHRS, YFSETQ. This CDR3 comprises 14 residues. V gave up 4 bases and J gave up 1 base, with 9 bases separating them. The CDR3 sequence: CASSPSGSGNTIYF. As DNA, the CDR3 is TGCGCCAGCAGCCCCAGTGGTTCTGGAAACACCATATATTTT.

This clone was picked up one time. CDR3: CASSQRQNNEQFF. The CDR3 DNA is TGTGCCAGCAGCCAAAGACAGAACAATGAGCAGTTCTTC. The gene calls are TRBV7-2 and TRBJ2-1; possible D gene TRBD1, 5 bases. CDR3 length: 13 residues. CDR1 SGHTA and CDR2 FQGNSA come from the germline V gene. The V gene lost 5 bases and the J gene lost 5 bases, with 10 bases spanning the gap. The whole variable domain, remainder taken from reference TRBV7-2 and TRBJ2-1, is GAGVSQSPSNKVTEKGKDVELRCDPISGHTALYWYRQSLGQGLEFLIYFQGNSAPDKSGLPSDRFSAERTGGSVSTLTIQRTQQEDSAVYLCASSQRQNNEQFFGPGTRLTVL.

The CDR3 DNA follows: TGTGCCAGCAAATACTCGGGACTCTCGAGCTCTGGAAACACCATATATTTT. Amino acids: CASKYSGLSSSGNTIYF. This sequence joins TRBV19 and TRBJ1-3; tentatively, D is TRBD1 (5 bases). Per germline, CDR1 LNHDA and CDR2 SQIVND (reference sequence). This CDR3 contains 17 residues. Trimming shortened V by 9 bases and J by 0 bases, and 21 bases separated the two germline ends.

This rearrangement joins TRBV10-3 to TRBJ1-1, with D possibly matching TRBD1 (6 bases). The CDR3 contains 13 residues. Trimming removed 0 bases from V and 4 bases from J, with 6 bases in between. The germline gives CDR1 ENHRY, CDR2 SYGVKD. Here the CDR3 reads CAISESRGTEAFF. DNA for the CDR3: TGTGCCATCAGTGAGTCCAGGGGCACTGAAGCTTTCTTT.

V is TRBV27 and J is TRBJ2-1; the match to TRBD2 covers 13 bases. The CDR3 covers 17 residues. Germline V gene lookup returns CDR1 MNHEY and CDR2 SMNVEV (reference sequence). Losses at the gene ends were 5 bases for V and 3 bases for J; bases not matched to a gene: 7. CDR3 nucleotides: TGTGCCAGCAGTCCGTCGACTAGCGGGGGGTTCTACAATGAGCAGTTCTTC. This encodes CASSPSTSGGFYNEQFF.

The chain carries TRBV4-2 and TRBJ2-6, with 8 positions matching TRBD1. V was pared by 5 bases and J by 0 bases, with 9 bases of the junction left unmatched. This CDR3 region has 18 residues. Per the germline V gene, CDR1 is LGHNA and CDR2 is YNFKEQ. CDR3 sequence reads: CASSSRDRRSSGANVLTF. The CDR3 DNA follows: TGTGCCAGCAGCTCGCGGGACAGGAGGAGCTCTGGGGCCAACGTCCTGACTTTC.

V and J are TRBV19 and TRBJ1-1; 7 nucleotides line up with TRBD1. The CDR3 is 14 amino acids. Looked up from germline, CDR1 is LNHDA and CDR2 is SQIVND (reference sequence). J was trimmed by 0 bases and V by 5 bases; bases with no gene match: 3. The DNA of the CDR3 is TGTGCCAGTAGTTCGACAGGGTTGAACACTGAAGCTTTCTTT. Protein product: CASSSTGLNTEAFF.

V usage is TRBV10-2 and J usage is TRBJ2-7, with 7 bases that match TRBD2. This CDR3 has 15 residues. The junction had 6 bases not matched to a gene; V was cut back by 0 bases and J by 4 bases. The germline gives CDR1 WSHSY, CDR2 SAAADI. Here the CDR3 DNA reads TGCGCCAGCAGTGAGTCCGGGGGGAGGGCTTACGAGCAGTACTTC. It specifies CASSESGGRAYEQYF.

This clone was recorded only once. V gene TRBV7-8 combines with J gene TRBJ2-1; no clear D. V was clipped by 4 bases and J by 0 bases, with 13 bases between them. Per germline, CDR1 SGHVS and CDR2 FQNEAQ. The CDR3 length is 16 residues. Here the CDR3 reads CASSSKPPSSYNEQFF. The CDR3 DNA reads TGTGCCAGCAGCTCTAAACCCCCGAGCTCCTACAATGAGCAGTTCTTC.

This clone was seen a single time. The chain has TRBV19 and TRBJ1-1; no definite D call. Germline CDR1 LNHDA, CDR2 SQIVND (reference sequence). This CDR3 is 13 amino acids long. Trimming stripped 3 bases from V and 2 bases from J, with 7 bases between. As DNA, the CDR3 is TGTGCCAGTAGTATGACGGGTAACACTGAAGCTTTCTTT. Translating gives CASSMTGNTEAFF.

V and J are TRBV9 and TRBJ2-3, with a tentative D call TRBD1 (7 bases). This CDR3 region has 15 residues. V gave up 3 bases and J gave up 1 base, with 12 bases separating them. Germline loops: CDR1 SGDLS, CDR2 YYNGEE. This CDR3 reads CASSEEGAGTDTQYF. The CDR3 DNA follows: TGTGCCAGCAGCGAGGAGGGGGCGGGCACAGATACGCAGTATTTT. The whole variable domain, remainder taken from reference TRBV9 and TRBJ2-3, is DSGVTQTPKHLITATGQRVTLRCSPRSGDLSVYWYQQSLDQGLQFLIQYYNGEERAKGNILERFSAQQFPDLHSELNLSSLELGDSALYFCASSEEGAGTDTQYFGPGTRLTVL.

The V call is TRBV2, the J call TRBJ1-2, with D possibly being TRBD1 (6 bases). The CDR3 covers 12 residues. CDR1 SNHLY and CDR2 FYNNEI come from the germline V gene. With 4 bases removed from V and 8 bases from J, the gap between germline ends came to 11 bases. The CDR3 coding sequence is TGTGCCAGCAGTGTGACAGGCTTGGGCTACACCTTC. Translated, it gives CASSVTGLGYTF.

The chain uses TRBV7-8 and TRBJ2-1; D gene unclear. This CDR3 is built from 18 residues. CDR1 is SGHVS and CDR2 is FQNEAQ in the germline V gene. Trimming took off 5 bases at V and 1 base at J, with 21 bases between the two ends. CDR3 bases: TGTGCCAGCAGCCCCCTGTTCGTGCAGGTGGGTTCCTACAATGAGCAGTTCTTC. It translates to CASSPLFVQVGSYNEQFF.

The J gene is TRBJ2-3, the V gene TRBV30; D may be TRBD2 (6 bases). Per germline, CDR1 GTSNPN and CDR2 SVGIG (reference sequence). V shed 0 bases and J shed 10 bases, with 11 bases lying between them. The CDR3 totals 12 residues. The CDR3 DNA reads TGTGCCTGGAGTGTGCTTGGGGAGGCGCAGTATTTT. The encoded protein is CAWSVLGEAQYF. Together with reference TRBV30 and TRBJ2-3, the CDR3 gives the full variable domain: SQTIHQWPATLVQPVGSPLSLECTVEGTSNPNLYWYRQAAGRGLQLLFYSVGIGQISSEVPQNLSASRPQDRQFILSSKKLLLSDSGFYLCAWSVLGEAQYFGPGTRLTVL.

J is TRBJ2-7 and V is TRBV11-2; 8 bases align to TRBD1. The CDR3 is made up of 17 amino acids. J gave up 3 bases and V 5 bases, and 15 bases lay outside the gene matches. Looked up from germline, CDR1 is SGHAT and CDR2 is FQNNGV. In nucleotides, the CDR3 is TGTGCCAGCAGCCTCACCTCAGGGGGCGCCGGCCTCTACGAGCAGTACTTC. It translates to CASSLTSGGAGLYEQYF.

This clone was observed a single time. The V gene is TRBV14, the J gene TRBJ2-3; 7 bases match TRBD2. Trimming at V came to 2 bases and at J to 2 bases, leaving 4 bases not matched to a gene. This CDR3 region has 15 residues. CDR1 and CDR2 (germline): SGHDN, FVKESK. CDR3 sequence: CASSQPAGNTDTQYF. CDR3 sequence (DNA): TGTGCCAGCAGCCAACCAGCGGGGAACACAGATACGCAGTATTTT. Full variable domain (remainder filled in from reference TRBV14 and TRBJ2-3): EAGVTQFPSHSVIEKGQTVTLRCDPISGHDNLYWYRRVMGKEIKFLLHFVKESKQDESGMPNNRFLAERTGGTYSTLKVQPAELEDSGVYFCASSQPAGNTDTQYFGPGTRLTVL.

The J gene is TRBJ1-1, the V gene TRBV6-6, with D perhaps matching TRBD1 (5 bases). Germline V CDR1 and CDR2: MNHNY, SVGAGI (reference sequence). The ends were cut back, 7 bases at V and 7 bases at J, with 10 bases in the middle. There are 11 residues in the CDR3. CDR3 loop: CASIEGDEAFF. The CDR3, as DNA: TGTGCCAGCATCGAAGGGGATGAAGCTTTCTTT.

CDR3 DNA sequence: TGTGCCAGCAGCCCCGCCCGGGATTACACCGGGGAGCTGTTTTTT. This translates into CASSPARDYTGELFF. This chain links TRBV5-4 with TRBJ2-2; TRBD2 might be the D (5 bases). Trimming removed 4 bases at V and 3 bases at J, with 13 bases between. The V gene's germline CDR1 is SGHNT and CDR2 YYREEE (reference sequence). This CDR3 region has 15 residues.

V is TRBV7-8 and J is TRBJ2-1, with 12 bases aligning to TRBD2. This CDR3 has 16 amino acids. Germline V CDR1 and CDR2: SGHVS, FQNEAQ. Trimming at V came to 5 bases and at J to 6 bases, leaving 8 bases not matched to a gene. CDR3 nucleotide sequence: TGTGCCAGCAGCCCCTCTAGCGGGGGGGCCCGCAATGAGCAGTTCTTC. Its translation: CASSPSSGGARNEQFF.

The chain uses TRBV7-3 and TRBJ2-7; a weak D match, TRBD1 (6 bases). The CDR3 covers 13 residues. Per the germline V gene, CDR1 is SGHTA and CDR2 is FQGTGA. V was shortened by 5 bases and J by 1 base, with 9 bases between the two germline ends. The CDR3 nucleotides read TGTGCCAGCAGCCCTACAGGGTCCTACGAGCAGTACTTC. This translates into CASSPTGSYEQYF.

The chain carries TRBV7-2 and TRBJ1-5, with TRBD1 identical over 7 bases. V shed 0 bases and J 6 bases; nucleotides not matched to a gene: 5. Germline values: CDR1 SGHTA, CDR2 FQGNSA. The CDR3 spans 15 residues. The CDR3 here is CASSLAIGGGQPQHF. The CDR3 bases are TGTGCCAGCAGCTTAGCGATAGGGGGCGGTCAGCCCCAGCATTTT.

The rearrangement joins TRBV9 to TRBJ2-7, with D maybe TRBD1 (6 bases). Per the germline V gene, CDR1 is SGDLS and CDR2 is YYNGEE. Deletions cut 4 bases from V and 6 bases from J, with 14 bases between. There are 13 residues in the CDR3. In DNA, the CDR3 is TGTGCCAGCAGCCGTACAGGGCCAGGCGAGCAGTACTTC. It is translated as CASSRTGPGEQYF. Drawing the rest from reference TRBV9 and TRBJ2-7, the complete variable domain is DSGVTQTPKHLITATGQRVTLRCSPRSGDLSVYWYQQSLDQGLQFLIQYYNGEERAKGNILERFSAQQFPDLHSELNLSSLELGDSALYFCASSRTGPGEQYFGPGTRLTVT.